These T cell receptor beta chains were read from a single sample in a study of cytomegalovirus exposure and HLA in healthy donors. The protocol was immunoSEQ multiplex PCR, while the TCRdb copy is restricted to in-frame clones and leaves out a portion. Here the sample spans 200,000 to 250,000 clones, over 80% being singletons. The sequencing sample was made of PBMCs. The receptors here all came from a woman aged 35 to 49 in good health and CMV-seropositive. Both conserved end residues are part of each CDR3. A D gene is named only where the DNA matches it firmly. For some rows the clone size is stated as once, few or many, or as a class when expanded; others skip it.

DNA: TGTGCCAGCAGCCCACGGTACGGGGGGTTTCTCACTGAAGCTTTCTTT
CDR3: CASSPRYGGFLTEAFF
size: NA
J: TRBJ1-1
D: NA
V: TRBV7-2

DNA: TGCGCCAGCAGCTTGACAGTACAAGAGACCCAGTACTTC
CDR3: CASSLTVQETQYF
size: NA
J: TRBJ2-5
D: NA
V: TRBV5-1

DNA: TGCGCCAGCAGCTTCTCCTCAGATACGCAGTATTTT
CDR3: CASSFSSDTQYF
size: NA
J: TRBJ2-3
D: NA
V: TRBV5-1

DNA: TGTGCCAGCAGTGAGAACGGGGAGGGGCTGTTTTTT
CDR3: CASSENGEGLFF
size: once
J: TRBJ1-4
D: NA
V: TRBV25-1

DNA: TGTGCCAGCAGCTTAGAGATCTCGGGGAGGCAGTACTTC
CDR3: CASSLEISGRQYF
size: NA
J: TRBJ2-7
D: NA
V: TRBV11-3

DNA: TGTGCCAGCAGCTTAGGTCTAGCGACACCACAAGAGACCCAGTACTTC
CDR3: CASSLGLATPQETQYF
size: NA
J: TRBJ2-5
D: NA
V: TRBV11-3

DNA: TGTGCCAGCAGCTTAGCGGGAGGGACGAACACTGAAGCTTTCTTT
CDR3: CASSLAGGTNTEAFF
size: NA
J: TRBJ1-1
D: NA
V: TRBV7-2

DNA: TGTGCCAGCAGCTCGGGGGGATACGAGCAGTACTTC
CDR3: CASSSGGYEQYF
size: NA
J: TRBJ2-7
D: TRBD2
V: TRBV9

DNA: TGTGCCAGCAGCCAAGATCTCCCGGGGGGCTTCAGCAATCAGCCCCAGCATTTT
CDR3: CASSQDLPGGFSNQPQHF
size: few
J: TRBJ1-5
D: NA
V: TRBV4-2

DNA: TGCAGTGCTAGGACTAGCGGGGCGCAGTACTTC
CDR3: CSARTSGAQYF
size: NA
J: TRBJ2-7
D: TRBD2
V: TRBV20-1

DNA: TGTGCCAGCAGCGTAGGACTAGCGGACAATGAGCAGTTCTTC
CDR3: CASSVGLADNEQFF
size: NA
J: TRBJ2-1
D: TRBD2
V: TRBV9